The 10 T cell receptor beta chains listed next were all sequenced from one sample in a study of cytomegalovirus exposure and HLA in healthy donors (dated by TCRdb to the late 2010s). Library method: the immunoSEQ multiplex PCR assay. For the multiplex PCR, a mixture combining 60 forward primers for TCR Vbeta segments and 13 reverse primers for TCR Jbeta segments was used. What TCRdb holds here is the immuneACCESS table cut down to in-frame rearrangements. Part of the clones is not present; checked against another copy, under half of the missing clones reflect an unresolved V gene, and the others are unexplained. This sample holds fewer than 150,000 clones; over 75% were observed only once. The ten largest make up around 5.8% of the sample. Sample: PBMCs. These receptors came from a woman aged 30 to 39 in good health and CMV-seropositive.

Here the CDR3 reads CASRRQGAGELFF. CDR3 nucleotide sequence: TGTGCCAGCAGGAGACAGGGGGCCGGGGAGCTGTTTTTT. V gene TRBV28 combines with J gene TRBJ2-2, with 9 bases aligning to TRBD1. CDR1 is MDHEN, CDR2 SYDVKM, per germline. This CDR3 is built from 13 residues. V lost 6 bases, J lost 6 bases, and 2 bases stayed unmatched.

The chain has TRBV6-1 and TRBJ1-1; D possibly corresponds to TRBD1 (5 bases). The CDR3 length is 17 residues. Trimming removed 2 bases at V and 4 bases at J, with 20 bases between. Germline CDR1 is MNHNS and CDR2 is SASEGT. The CDR3 sequence is CASSERDLSRGSTEAFF. DNA for the CDR3: TGTGCCAGCAGTGAAAGGGACCTTTCCCGGGGGAGCACTGAAGCTTTCTTT.

This chain links TRBV9 with TRBJ2-3; the match to TRBD2 covers 12 bases. The junction had 8 bases not matched to a gene; V was cut back by 2 bases and J by 1 base. The CDR3 extends over 18 amino acids. Per the germline V gene, CDR1 is SGDLS and CDR2 is YYNGEE. CDR3 DNA sequence: TGTGCCAGCAGCGTGACAAGGCTAGCGGGGGGGGGCACAGATACGCAGTATTTT. Translated: CASSVTRLAGGGTDTQYF.

The J gene is TRBJ2-7, the V gene TRBV6-4, with 9 positions matching TRBD1. J was trimmed by 9 bases and V by 2 bases; bases with no gene match: 5. CDR1 is MRHNA, CDR2 SNTAGT, per germline. There are 13 residues in the CDR3. Here the CDR3 DNA reads TGTGCCAGCAGTGACGGGACAGGGAACGGGCAGTACTTC. It codes for CASSDGTGNGQYF.

The chain is built from TRBV25-1 and TRBJ2-7; D gene unclear. The CDR3 is 15 amino acids. CDR1 MGHDK and CDR2 SYGVNS come from the germline V gene. V was cut by 3 bases and J by 0 bases, with 12 bases left in between. CDR3: CASSDIRPDSYEQYF. As DNA, the CDR3 is TGTGCCAGCAGTGATATCCGCCCAGACTCCTACGAGCAGTACTTC.

The J gene is TRBJ2-3, the V gene TRBV10-2; 13 bases align to TRBD2. V lost 8 bases, J lost 1 base, and 3 bases stayed unmatched. CDR3 size: 15 residues. Per germline, CDR1 WSHSY and CDR2 SAAADI. The CDR3 nucleotides read TGCGCCAGCCAACTAGCGGGGGGGGGCACAGATACGCAGTATTTT. It yields the protein CASQLAGGGTDTQYF.

This rearrangement joins TRBV7-8 to TRBJ2-2; 7 nucleotides align to TRBD1. With 1 base clipped from V and 8 bases from J, the junction kept 4 bases outside the gene matches. Germline loops: CDR1 SGHVS, CDR2 FQNEAQ. This CDR3 has 14 residues. CDR3 region: CASSLVTGEGELFF. CDR3 bases: TGTGCCAGCAGCTTAGTTACAGGGGAGGGGGAGCTGTTTTTT.

This chain links TRBV18 with TRBJ1-4, with 9 bases identical to TRBD1. V gave up 0 bases and J gave up 8 bases; unmatched junction bases: 7. The CDR3 is made up of 16 amino acids. CDR1 is KGHSH, CDR2 LQKENI, per germline. CDR3 sequence: CASSPPAGTGLEKLFF. Written as DNA, the CDR3 is TGTGCCAGCTCACCACCCGCCGGGACAGGGTTAGAAAAACTGTTTTTT. The whole variable domain, remainder taken from reference TRBV18 and TRBJ1-4, is NAGVMQNPRHLVRRRGQEARLRCSPMKGHSHVYWYRQLPEEGLKFMVYLQKENIIDESGMPKERFSAEFPKEGPSILRIQQVVRGDSAAYFCASSPPAGTGLEKLFFGSGTQLSVL.

The chain carries TRBV9 and TRBJ1-2; TRBD1 agrees at 10 bases. V lost 0 bases and J lost 4; bases outside the gene matches: 6. This CDR3 comprises 16 residues. Germline loops: CDR1 SGDLS, CDR2 YYNGEE. The CDR3 region is CASSVVDRGMVYGYTF. As DNA, the CDR3 is TGTGCCAGCAGCGTAGTGGACAGGGGGATGGTCTATGGCTACACCTTC.

The rearrangement links TRBV7-2 to TRBJ2-1; 10 positions match TRBD2. The CDR3 contains 16 residues. Germline loops: CDR1 SGHTA, CDR2 FQGNSA. V shed 5 bases, J shed 3 bases, and the junction held 7 bases outside the gene matches. CDR3 in amino acids: CASSLWTSGNYNEQFF. The CDR3 DNA is TGTGCCAGCAGCCTCTGGACTAGCGGAAACTACAATGAGCAGTTCTTC.